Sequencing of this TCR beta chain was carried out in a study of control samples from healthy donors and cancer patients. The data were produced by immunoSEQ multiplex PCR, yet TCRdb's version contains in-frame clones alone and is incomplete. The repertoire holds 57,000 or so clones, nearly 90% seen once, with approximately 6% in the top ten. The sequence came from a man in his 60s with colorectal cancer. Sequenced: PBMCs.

The CDR3 bases are TGTGCCAGCAGCCCGATAGCGGGATACACAGATACGCAGTATTTT. It codes for CASSPIAGYTDTQYF. J is TRBJ2-3 and V is TRBV6-2 or TRBV6-3, with 8 nucleotides matching TRBD2. V was clipped by 6 bases and J by 2 bases; unmatched bases: 7. Germline values: CDR1 MNHEY, CDR2 SVGEGT. The CDR3 totals 15 residues.